The source of this T cell receptor (beta chain) is a study of CD8 T cells in ankylosing spondylitis. Study-level findings and limits: A number of the motif variants had already been described in reactive arthritis synovial fluid and blood. Fewer than ten highly homologous variants made up a TCR beta motif that seemed to typify ankylosing spondylitis blood. Disease-linked clones were CD8+ and relatively rare in peripheral blood.

In TCRdb, the 5' RACE reads were re-called with MiXCR into one record per CDR3 protein. The sample has some 840,000 distinct CDR3 sequences, 12% seen once; the top ten hold 0.45% to 0.6%. On this clonotype: The antigen is undetermined. Sequence at one end of the junction differs from germline and may be a read error.

From germline, CDR1 is MNHEY and CDR2 SVGAGI. The CDR3 contains 15 residues. This clonotype originated in a male donor with ankylosing spondylitis. The gene calls are TRBV6-5 and TRBJ2-7; weak D call: TRBD1 (5 bases). Sequenced material: blood, either unsorted or a sorted T cell fraction (not recorded which). The CDR3 nucleotides read TGTGCCAGCAGCTACTACCGAAGGGGAAATAACGAGCAGTACTTC. Protein: CASSYYRRGNNEQYF.